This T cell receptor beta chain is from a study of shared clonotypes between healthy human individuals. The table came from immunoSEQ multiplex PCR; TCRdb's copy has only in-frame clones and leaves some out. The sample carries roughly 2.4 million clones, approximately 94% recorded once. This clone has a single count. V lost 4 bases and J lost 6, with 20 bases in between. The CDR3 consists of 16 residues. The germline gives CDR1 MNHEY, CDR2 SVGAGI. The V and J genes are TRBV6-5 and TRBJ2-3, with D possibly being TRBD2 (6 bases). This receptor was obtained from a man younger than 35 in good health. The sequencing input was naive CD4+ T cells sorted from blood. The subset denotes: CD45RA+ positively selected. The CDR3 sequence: CASSSNHRRAGDTQYF. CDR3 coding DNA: TGTGCCAGCAGTTCAAATCATCGGAGGGCCGGCGATACGCAGTATTTT.